The 20 T cell receptor beta chains below all came from one sample that was sequenced in a study of shared clonotypes between healthy human individuals (dated by TCRdb to 2018 to 2020). The library was prepared using the immunoSEQ multiplex PCR assay. Imported from immuneACCESS, the table was reduced by TCRdb to in-frame sequences with V and J called. These copies leave out some clones; in studies compared against another copy, an unresolved V gene accounts for under half, and the cause of the remainder is not known. This sample is represented by more than 1 million clones; approximately 78% of them were singletons. The top ten clonotypes cover under 0.65% of the sample. Sequencing was carried out using memory CD4+ T cells from PBMCs. Interpreted using the paper, the cell subset or site label stands for: CD45RA-negative fraction. Receptors were obtained from a man between 18 and 29 years old in good health. Some clones in this sample may be carry-over from other donors' samples.

The chain uses TRBV29-1 and TRBJ2-5, with D possibly being TRBD2 (6 bases). CDR3 length: 8 residues. V was trimmed by 8 bases and J by 13 bases, leaving 11 bases between them. Germline V gene data show CDR1 as SQVTM and CDR2 as ANQGSEA. The CDR3 spells CSSGEWYF. The CDR3 DNA reads TGCAGCTCGGGAGAATGGTACTTC.

The chain employs TRBV15 and TRBJ1-4; unclear D gene. The CDR3 length is 16 residues. The ends were cut back, 0 bases at V and 8 bases at J, with 16 bases in the middle. CDR1 LNHNV and CDR2 YYDKDF come from the germline V gene (reference sequence). The CDR3 DNA reads as TGTGCCACCAGCAGAGACGCCCAGGTTGGAGGGGAAAAACTGTTTTTT. The encoded protein is CATSRDAQVGGEKLFF. The whole variable domain, remainder taken from reference TRBV15 and TRBJ1-4, is DAMVIQNPRYQVTQFGKPVTLSCSQTLNHNVMYWYQQKSSQAPKLLFHYYDKDFNNEADTPDNFQSRRPNTSFCFLDIRSPGLGDTAMYLCATSRDAQVGGEKLFFGSGTQLSVL.

This chain connects TRBV7-9 to TRBJ2-3; D may be TRBD2 (6 bases). Germline V gives CDR1 SEHNR, CDR2 FQNEAQ (reference sequence). The CDR3 is 14 residues long. Trimming took 1 base from V and 3 from J, leaving 8 bases between them. This CDR3 reads CASSLETSTDTQYF. For the CDR3, the DNA is TGTGCCAGCAGCTTAGAGACTAGTACAGATACGCAGTATTTT. Drawing the rest from reference TRBV7-9 and TRBJ2-3, the complete variable domain is DTGVSQNPRHKITKRGQNVTFRCDPISEHNRLYWYRQTLGQGPEFLTYFQNEAQLEKSRLLSDRFSAERPKGSFSTLEIQRTEQGDSAMYLCASSLETSTDTQYFGPGTRLTVL.

The chain joins TRBV5-1 to TRBJ1-1, with no clear D. Looked up from germline, CDR1 is SGHRS and CDR2 is YFSETQ. Trimming stripped 0 bases from V and 0 bases from J, with 12 bases between. This CDR3 is 16 amino acids long. CDR3: CASSLARGTLNTEAFF. For the CDR3, the DNA is TGCGCCAGCAGCTTGGCCAGAGGCACGCTGAACACTGAAGCTTTCTTT. Supplemented by reference TRBV5-1 and TRBJ1-1, the full variable domain reads KAGVTQTPRYLIKTRGQQVTLSCSPISGHRSVSWYQQTPGQGLQFLFEYFSETQRNKGNFPGRFSGRQFSNSRSEMNVSTLELGDSALYLCASSLARGTLNTEAFFGQGTRLTVV.

The CDR3 here is CAGGGDTGYEQYF. The CDR3 region has the DNA TGTGCCGGAGGAGGGGACACAGGCTACGAGCAGTACTTC. The rearrangement uses TRBV2 and TRBJ2-7; possibly TRBD1 or TRBD2 for D (6 bases each). CDR1 and CDR2 (germline): SNHLY, FYNNEI. Trimming shortened V by 11 bases and J by 3 bases, and 17 bases separated the two germline ends. This CDR3 is built from 13 residues.

The table lists this clone with a count of one. The V call is TRBV18, the J call TRBJ2-6; tentative D call: TRBD1 (5 bases). CDR1 and CDR2 from the germline V gene are KGHSH and LQKENI. The CDR3 is made up of 17 amino acids. With 5 bases removed from V and 0 bases from J, the gap between germline ends came to 14 bases. The CDR3 loop is CASSTQRQSSGANVLTF. CDR3 DNA: TGTGCCAGCTCAACGCAAAGACAGTCCTCTGGGGCCAACGTCCTGACTTTC. The variable domain in full, with the rest retrieved from reference TRBV18 and TRBJ2-6, is NAGVMQNPRHLVRRRGQEARLRCSPMKGHSHVYWYRQLPEEGLKFMVYLQKENIIDESGMPKERFSAEFPKEGPSILRIQQVVRGDSAAYFCASSTQRQSSGANVLTFGAGSRLTVL.

The chain couples TRBV5-1 to TRBJ2-5, with 12 bases lining up with TRBD2. CDR1 is SGHRS and CDR2 is YFSETQ in the germline V gene. After removal of 4 bases from V and 6 bases from J, the junction contained 1 base not matched to a gene. CDR3 length: 13 amino acids. CDR3 sequence: CASSRTSGKTQYF. The DNA for the CDR3 is TGCGCCAGCAGCCGGACTAGCGGGAAGACCCAGTACTTC. The full variable domain, its missing parts supplied by reference TRBV5-1 and TRBJ2-5, is KAGVTQTPRYLIKTRGQQVTLSCSPISGHRSVSWYQQTPGQGLQFLFEYFSETQRNKGNFPGRFSGRQFSNSRSEMNVSTLELGDSALYLCASSRTSGKTQYFGPGTRLLVL.

The chain has TRBV28 and TRBJ2-3; D remains unclear. CDR1 MDHEN and CDR2 SYDVKM come from the germline V gene. Trimming stripped 5 bases from V and 5 bases from J, with 14 bases between. This CDR3 is built from 14 residues. CDR3 loop: CASSPRLAQDTQYF. CDR3 sequence (DNA): TGTGCCAGCAGTCCACGTTTGGCTCAAGATACGCAGTATTTT.

The chain has TRBV9 and TRBJ2-1, with D possibly being TRBD2 (6 bases). Germline V gene sequence: CDR1 SGDLS, CDR2 YYNGEE. Trimming stripped 3 bases from V and 0 bases from J, with 10 bases between. The CDR3 runs to 15 residues. DNA of the CDR3: TGTGCCAGCAGCGCGTCGGAGGGCTCCTACAATGAGCAGTTCTTC. As protein: CASSASEGSYNEQFF.

The V call is TRBV9, the J call TRBJ1-3; 7 bases line up with TRBD1. The CDR3 contains 17 residues. Losses at the gene ends were 3 bases for V and 4 bases for J; bases not matched to a gene: 13. Germline V CDR1 and CDR2: SGDLS, YYNGEE. CDR3 DNA sequence: TGTGCCAGCAGCGCGTCACAGGGGCGTATTATCGGAAACACCATATATTTT. Translating gives CASSASQGRIIGNTIYF.

This clone was seen more than once but under ten times. At the DNA level, this CDR3 is encoded by other sequences in the same sample as well. V gene TRBV28 combines with J gene TRBJ1-2; 10 bases fit TRBD1. Germline V lookup: CDR1 MDHEN, CDR2 SYDVKM. The V and J ends lost 4 bases and 8 bases, in that order; junction bases with no gene match: 4. The CDR3 sequence is 13 residues long. CDR3 region: CASSSTGGGGYTF. The CDR3 DNA sequence: TGTGCCAGCAGTTCGACAGGGGGCGGAGGCTACACCTTC.

J is TRBJ2-1 and V is TRBV18, with a tentative D call TRBD2 (5 bases). This CDR3 is built from 16 residues. Trimming took off 1 base at V and 2 bases at J, with 12 bases between the two ends. Germline V gene lookup returns CDR1 KGHSH and CDR2 LQKENI. DNA for the CDR3: TGTGCCAGCTCACCACAGGCGGAGGTCACCTACAATGAGCAGTTCTTC. Translated: CASSPQAEVTYNEQFF.

This clone was seen a single time. This rearrangement joins TRBV5-1 to TRBJ1-1; the D is unclear. The CDR3 is made up of 15 amino acids. Germline assignment: CDR1 SGHRS and CDR2 YFSETQ. V dropped 1 base and J dropped 3 bases, with 13 bases sitting between them. CDR3 sequence (DNA): TGCGCCAGCAGCTTGCGGGTCGGCACAGACACTGAAGCTTTCTTT. This translates into CASSLRVGTDTEAFF. Drawing the rest from reference TRBV5-1 and TRBJ1-1, the complete variable domain is KAGVTQTPRYLIKTRGQQVTLSCSPISGHRSVSWYQQTPGQGLQFLFEYFSETQRNKGNFPGRFSGRQFSNSRSEMNVSTLELGDSALYLCASSLRVGTDTEAFFGQGTRLTVV.

Only one count was recorded for this clone. V is TRBV7-2 and J is TRBJ2-7; TRBD2 is a possible D gene (5 bases). The CDR3 sequence is 16 residues long. The V gene's germline CDR1 is SGHTA and CDR2 FQGNSA. Trimming took off 2 bases at V and 2 bases at J, with 16 bases between the two ends. Here the CDR3 reads CASSLSGGLVPYEQYF. CDR3 DNA sequence: TGTGCCAGCAGCTTATCGGGCGGGCTAGTTCCCTACGAGCAGTACTTC.

This clone was observed at least ten times. CDR3 sequence reads: CASSRGLAGGTDTQYF. The CDR3 DNA is TGCGCCAGCAGCCGAGGACTAGCGGGAGGCACAGATACGCAGTATTTT. V usage is TRBV4-3 and J usage is TRBJ2-3; 13 bases align to TRBD2. Germline V gives CDR1 LGHNA, CDR2 YSLEER. J gave up 1 base and V 4 bases, and 2 bases lay outside the gene matches. The CDR3 extends over 16 amino acids.

The chain joins TRBV2 to TRBJ1-1, with TRBD1 matching 10 bases. Trimming removed 2 bases from V and 11 bases from J; junction bases left unmatched: 5. Germline values: CDR1 SNHLY, CDR2 FYNNEI. This CDR3 spans 13 amino acids. CDR3 coding DNA: TGTGCCAGCAGTGAATTGGGACAGGGGATGGCTTTCTTT. It encodes CASSELGQGMAFF.

V usage is TRBV5-1 and J usage is TRBJ2-3; 9 bases align to TRBD1. CDR3 length: 15 residues. V lost 2 bases and J lost 4; bases outside the gene matches: 5. Germline CDR1 is SGHRS and CDR2 is YFSETQ. Written as DNA, the CDR3 is TGCGCCAGCAGCTTACAGGGGGCTCGATCAGATACGCAGTATTTT. Residues: CASSLQGARSDTQYF.

The chain recombines TRBV4-3 with TRBJ2-5, with TRBD1 as a possible D gene (6 bases). Germline V gene sequence: CDR1 LGHNA, CDR2 YSLEER. This CDR3 comprises 14 residues. The V end was cut by 1 base, the J end by 4 bases, with 10 bases between. CDR3 nucleotides: TGCGCCAGCAGCCAAGGCCTAGGGGGAGAGACCCAGTACTTC. It encodes CASSQGLGGETQYF.

The chain employs TRBV28 and TRBJ2-6; D unclear. Deletions cut 8 bases from V and 1 base from J, with 6 bases between. The CDR3 has 13 residues. Germline values: CDR1 MDHEN, CDR2 SYDVKM. The CDR3 region is CASFESGANVLTF. As DNA, the CDR3 is TGTGCCAGCTTCGAGTCTGGGGCCAACGTCCTGACTTTC. Based on the CDR3 plus reference TRBV28 and TRBJ2-6, the full variable domain is DVKVTQSSRYLVKRTGEKVFLECVQDMDHENMFWYRQDPGLGLRLIYFSYDVKMKEKGDIPEGYSVSREKKERFSLILESASTNQTSMYLCASFESGANVLTFGAGSRLTVL.

Concerning this clone: The sample holds other DNA sequences that translate to the same CDR3. V and J are TRBV18 and TRBJ2-7; TRBD1 matches 7 bases. This CDR3 comprises 14 residues. V shed 3 bases and J 2 bases; nucleotides not matched to a gene: 4. Germline V gene lookup returns CDR1 KGHSH and CDR2 LQKENI. The CDR3 here is CASSPRQGPYEQYF. The CDR3 nucleotides read TGTGCCAGCTCACCTAGACAGGGCCCCTACGAGCAGTACTTC.